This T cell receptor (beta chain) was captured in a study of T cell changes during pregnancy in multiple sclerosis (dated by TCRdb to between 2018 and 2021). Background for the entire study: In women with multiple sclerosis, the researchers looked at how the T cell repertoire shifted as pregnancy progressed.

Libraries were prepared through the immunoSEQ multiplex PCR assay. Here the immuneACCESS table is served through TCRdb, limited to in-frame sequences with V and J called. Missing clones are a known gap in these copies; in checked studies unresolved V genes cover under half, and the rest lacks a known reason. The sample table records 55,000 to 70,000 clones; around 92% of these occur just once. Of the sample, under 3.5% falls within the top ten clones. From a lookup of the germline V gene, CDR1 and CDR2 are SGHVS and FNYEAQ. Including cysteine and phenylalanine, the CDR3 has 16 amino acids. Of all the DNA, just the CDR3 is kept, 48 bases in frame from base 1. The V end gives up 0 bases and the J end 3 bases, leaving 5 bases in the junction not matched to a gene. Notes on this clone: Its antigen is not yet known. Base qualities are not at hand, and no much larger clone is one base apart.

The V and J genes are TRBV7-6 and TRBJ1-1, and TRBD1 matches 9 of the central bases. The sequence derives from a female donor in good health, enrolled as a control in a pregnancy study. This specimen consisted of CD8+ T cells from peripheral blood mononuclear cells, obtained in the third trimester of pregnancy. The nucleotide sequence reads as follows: TGTGCCAGCAGCTTAGCCACAGGGGGCCGGGACACTGAAGCTTTCTTT. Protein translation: CASSLATGGRDTEAFF.